The following is a TCR beta chain sequence with its context. The junction departs from germline at one end; a sequencing error may be responsible. With a J-beta primer mix and a sample-barcoded 5' primer, a second PCR ran roughly 7 to 11 cycles. TCRdb recomputed calls from the 5' RACE reads with MiXCR, one row per CDR3 protein. Of some 750,000 distinct CDR3 sequences listed, about a fifth are singletons. The data stem from a study of blood T cells in healthy people across ages. The V gene's germline CDR1 is SGHTA and CDR2 FQGTGA. This CDR3 is built from 16 residues. The J gene is TRBJ2-2, the V gene TRBV7-3; D assignment may be TRBD1 or TRBD2 (5 bases each). The sequence was collected from an older man in good health. Input material: blood. The CDR3 DNA is TGTGCCAACAGCTTAGATGGGTCTTGGGGGACCGGGGAGCTGTTTTTT. This sequence encodes CANSLDGSWGTGELFF.